The sequence of this T cell receptor (beta chain) was determined in a study of blood T cell repertoires in COVID-19. About the research overall: Acute and convalescent COVID-19 specimens originated in the United States, Italy and Spain. From T cells, B-cell-depleted T cells, or PBMCs came the material, which was cDNA or gDNA.

As handled by the study authors: Amplification with reference gene primers provided the estimates of nucleated cell counts. Profiling relied on immunoSEQ multiplex PCR, and the TCRdb table lists in-frame clones only, not all of them. That table is the source of V, J and clone size, and D and trimming were worked out from the DNA. In the table there are around 380,000 clones, 81% of which are singletons. V was clipped by 2 bases and J by 3 bases, with 7 bases between them. The germline gives CDR1 SGHKS, CDR2 YYEKEE (reference sequence). This CDR3 comprises 13 residues. J is TRBJ2-3 and V is TRBV5-5, with D maybe TRBD2 (5 bases). The sample consisted of peripheral blood. The sequence came from a human donor with acute or convalescent COVID-19. The donor label of this sample is uncertain. CDR3 coding DNA: TGTGCCAGCAGCTTTTCGGGGACAGATACGCAGTATTTT. Its protein product is CASSFSGTDTQYF. The full variable domain, rest sourced from reference TRBV5-5 and TRBJ2-3, is DAGVTQSPTHLIKTRGQQVTLRCSPISGHKSVSWYQQVLGQGPQFIFQYYEKEERGRGNFPDRFSARQFPNYSSELNVNALLLGDSALYLCASSFSGTDTQYFGPGTRLTVL.